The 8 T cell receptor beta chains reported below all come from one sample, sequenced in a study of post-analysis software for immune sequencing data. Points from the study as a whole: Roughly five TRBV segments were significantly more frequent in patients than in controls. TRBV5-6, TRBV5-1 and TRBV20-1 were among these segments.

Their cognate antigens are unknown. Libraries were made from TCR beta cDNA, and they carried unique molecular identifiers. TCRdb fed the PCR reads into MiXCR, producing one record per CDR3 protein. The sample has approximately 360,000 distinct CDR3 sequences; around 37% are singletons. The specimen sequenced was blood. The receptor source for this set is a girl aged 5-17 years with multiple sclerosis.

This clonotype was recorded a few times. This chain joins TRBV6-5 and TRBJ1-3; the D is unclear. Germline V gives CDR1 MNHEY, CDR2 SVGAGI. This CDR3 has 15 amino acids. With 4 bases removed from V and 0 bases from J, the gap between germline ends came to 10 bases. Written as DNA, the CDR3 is TGTGCCAGCAGTTCCAGCAGATTCTCTGGAAACACCATATATTTT. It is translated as CASSSSRFSGNTIYF.

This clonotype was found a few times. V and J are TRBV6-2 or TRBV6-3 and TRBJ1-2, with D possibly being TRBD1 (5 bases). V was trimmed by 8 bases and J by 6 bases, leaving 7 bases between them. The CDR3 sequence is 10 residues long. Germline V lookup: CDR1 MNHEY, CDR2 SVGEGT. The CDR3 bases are TGTGCCAGCGGGGACCATGGCTACACCTTC. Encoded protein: CASGDHGYTF.

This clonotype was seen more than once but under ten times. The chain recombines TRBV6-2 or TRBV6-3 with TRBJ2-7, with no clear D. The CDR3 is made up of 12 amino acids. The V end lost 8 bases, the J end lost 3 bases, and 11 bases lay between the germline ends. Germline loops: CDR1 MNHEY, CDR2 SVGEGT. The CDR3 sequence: CASGRHGYEQYF. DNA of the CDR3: TGTGCCAGCGGAAGACACGGCTACGAGCAGTACTTC.

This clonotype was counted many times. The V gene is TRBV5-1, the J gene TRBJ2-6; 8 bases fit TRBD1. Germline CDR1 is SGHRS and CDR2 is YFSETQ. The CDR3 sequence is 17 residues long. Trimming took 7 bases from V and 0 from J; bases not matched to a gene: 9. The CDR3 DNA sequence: TGCGCCAGCTCAACGGGACAGGTTAGCTCTGGGGCCAACGTCCTGACTTTC. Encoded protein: CASSTGQVSSGANVLTF.

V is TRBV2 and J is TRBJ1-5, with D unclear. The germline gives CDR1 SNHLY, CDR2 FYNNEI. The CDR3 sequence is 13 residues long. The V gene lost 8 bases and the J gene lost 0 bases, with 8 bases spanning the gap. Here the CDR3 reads CASHLASNQPQHF. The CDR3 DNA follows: TGTGCCAGCCATTTAGCTAGCAATCAGCCCCAGCATTTT.

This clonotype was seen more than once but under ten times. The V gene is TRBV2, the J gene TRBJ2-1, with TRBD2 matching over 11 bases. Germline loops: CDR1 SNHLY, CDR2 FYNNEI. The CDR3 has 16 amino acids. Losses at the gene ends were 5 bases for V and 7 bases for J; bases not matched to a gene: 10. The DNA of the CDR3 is TGTGCCAGCAGTAAAATGCCGGGACTAGCGGTGAATGAGCAGTTCTTC. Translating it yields CASSKMPGLAVNEQFF.

The CDR3 DNA sequence: TGTGCCAGCAGCCCCAGGACAGAAACCTACAATGAGCAGTTCTTC. Translation: CASSPRTETYNEQFF. The chain combines TRBV11-1 with TRBJ2-1, with a tentative D call TRBD1 (6 bases). From germline, CDR1 is SGHAT and CDR2 FQDESV (reference sequence). The germline V and J ends were trimmed by 5 bases and 2 bases, with 13 bases remaining between them. CDR3 length equals 15 residues. Full variable domain (missing parts from reference TRBV11-1 and TRBJ2-1): EAEVAQSPRYKITEKSQAVAFWCDPISGHATLYWYRQILGQGPELLVQFQDESVVDDSQLPKDRFSAERLKGVDSTLKIQPAELGDSAMYLCASSPRTETYNEQFFGPGTRLTVL.

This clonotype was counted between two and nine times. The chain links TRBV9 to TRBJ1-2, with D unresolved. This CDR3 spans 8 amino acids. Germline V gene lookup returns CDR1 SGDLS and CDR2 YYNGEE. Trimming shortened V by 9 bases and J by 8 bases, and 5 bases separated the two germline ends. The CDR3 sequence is CAISGYTF. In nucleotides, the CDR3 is TGTGCCATCTCCGGCTACACCTTC.